Below, one TCR beta chain is given with its context. Libraries were prepared by immunoSEQ multiplex PCR; TCRdb keeps only in-frame clonotypes and omits some of them. The sample has about 57,000 clones; 93% are singletons. These data originate in a study of T cell changes during pregnancy in multiple sclerosis. The sample here was peripheral blood, taken after pregnancy. The sequence came from a female donor with multiple sclerosis, enrolled in a pregnancy study.

The CDR3 reads CASSRRGGGTEAFF. The CDR3 coding sequence is TGTGCCAGTAGTAGGAGGGGAGGGGGCACTGAAGCTTTCTTT. The chain has TRBV19 and TRBJ1-1; TRBD1 is a possible D gene (6 bases). V dropped 4 bases and J dropped 4 bases, with 13 bases sitting between them. This CDR3 is built from 14 residues. Germline values: CDR1 LNHDA, CDR2 SQIVND (reference sequence).